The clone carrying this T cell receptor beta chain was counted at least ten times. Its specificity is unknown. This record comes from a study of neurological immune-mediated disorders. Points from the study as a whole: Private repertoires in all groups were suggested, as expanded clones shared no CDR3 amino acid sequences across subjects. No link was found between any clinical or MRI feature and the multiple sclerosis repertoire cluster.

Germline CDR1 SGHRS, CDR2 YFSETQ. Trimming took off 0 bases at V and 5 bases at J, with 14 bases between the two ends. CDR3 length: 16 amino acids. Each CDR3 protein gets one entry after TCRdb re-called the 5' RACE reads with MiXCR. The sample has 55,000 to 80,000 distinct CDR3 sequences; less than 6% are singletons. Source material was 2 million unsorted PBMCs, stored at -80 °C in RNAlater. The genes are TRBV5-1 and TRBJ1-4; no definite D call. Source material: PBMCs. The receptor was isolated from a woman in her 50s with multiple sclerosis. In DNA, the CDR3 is TGCGCCAGCAGCTTGGGGTTTTGGAGGGAGAATGAAAAACTGTTTTTT. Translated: CASSLGFWRENEKLFF.